A single T cell receptor beta chain is shown here with its context. What it recognizes is unknown. These data come from a study of chemoradiotherapy in HPV16-positive cancers. TCRdb's table, derived via immunoSEQ multiplex PCR, lists solely in-frame clones and lacks some. The repertoire consists of 14,000 or so clones, with 60% to 75% occurring once and the leading ten covering over 7.5%. Study findings and constraints: HPV-specific T cells were functionally defined from only a couple of HPV16-positive patients. Non-HPV-specific T cells did not expand in tumors during treatment, whereas candidate HPV-specific clones and E7-related motifs did.

The receptor was derived from a human donor with HPV-associated anogenital cancer. The sample was collected from a patient who underwent chemoradiotherapy.

CDR3 DNA: TGTGCTAGTGGCTTAACAGGGGGTAGCACCGGGGAGCTGTTTTTT. Its translation: CASGLTGGSTGELFF. The rearrangement joins TRBV12-5 to TRBJ2-2; 8 bases agree with TRBD1. The J segment lost 4 bases and the V segment lost 6 bases, leaving 7 bases of the junction unmatched. This CDR3 region has 15 residues. Germline V lookup: CDR1 LGHNT, CDR2 FRNRAP.